This T cell receptor (beta chain) stems from a study of beta chain features in type 1 diabetes. Overall study: Taken together, all samples contributed fewer than 110 million examined sorted cells. Study-wide findings and caveats: The cDNA sequencing approach could over-represent high-TCR-expressing cells. All four CD4+ subsets of Type 1 diabetes patients contained TCRB CDR3s that were moderately but significantly shorter. Sampled from patients, naive, central memory and Treg TCRB repertoires appeared more similar than those sampled from healthy donors.

Trimming cost V 9 bases and J 0 bases; bases outside gene matches: 7. The germline CDR1 and CDR2 sequences are LNHDA and SQIVND (reference sequence). The CDR3 is 16 amino acids. This clone occurred a few times. The target antigen is unknown. Purities in excess of 98% were seen in all sorted populations. Sequencing targeted expressed TCRB transcripts, as all isolated RNA had been reverse transcribed. Assay: immunoSEQ multiplex PCR; the TCRdb copy retains only in-frame clones and omits some. This table has a few hundred thousand clones, approximately 15% appearing once. The origin of this receptor is a man aged 18 to 29 with type 1 diabetes. The sequencing sample was made of naive CD4+ T cells from blood. The J gene is TRBJ1-5, the V gene TRBV19, with TRBD1 matching over 11 bases. The CDR3 nucleotides are TGTGCCAGCTGGACAGGGGGCGGTTATAGCAATCAGCCCCAGCATTTT. Its protein is CASWTGGGYSNQPQHF.